These 31 T cell receptor beta chains originate from one sample sequenced in a study of cytotoxic CD8 clonotypes in ibrutinib-treated CLL. Here immunoSEQ multiplex PCR was the method, and the copy in TCRdb shows in-frame clones only, minus some. The sample has about 68,000 clones, around 68% seen once. Specimen: PBMCs, collected after 12 months of ibrutinib treatment. The receptors derive from a human donor with chronic lymphocytic leukemia.

This chain uses TRBV18 with TRBJ1-5, with TRBD1 matching 9 bases. After removal of 3 bases from V and 4 bases from J, the junction contained 4 bases not matched to a gene. This CDR3 spans 15 amino acids. CDR1 is KGHSH, CDR2 LQKENI, per germline. The DNA of the CDR3 is TGTGCCAGCTCACCCGGGACAGGGTATAATCAGCCCCAGCATTTT. Translating it yields CASSPGTGYNQPQHF.

This clone occurred a few times. The chain recombines TRBV6-1 with TRBJ1-2; D gene unclear. The CDR3 length is 14 residues. Germline CDR1 MNHNS, CDR2 SASEGT. The V end was cut by 0 bases, the J end by 4 bases, with 9 bases between. The CDR3 DNA sequence: TGTGCCAGCAGTGAAGCGCGGCACCCCTATGGCTACACCTTC. Protein product: CASSEARHPYGYTF.

This clone was seen a handful of times. The rearrangement links TRBV30 to TRBJ1-1; D gene uncertain. Trimming pared 0 bases from V and 9 bases from J, leaving 5 bases between. Germline assignment: CDR1 GTSNPN and CDR2 SVGIG (reference sequence). The CDR3 length is 10 residues. CDR3 DNA sequence: TGTGCCTGGAGTGTACAGAAAGCTTTCTTT. This gives the protein CAWSVQKAFF.

About this clone: Other DNA sequences of this sample code for an identical CDR3. CDR3 residues: CATSRANQPQHF. The CDR3, as DNA: TGTGCCACCAGCAGGGCTAATCAGCCCCAGCATTTT. The rearrangement uses TRBV15 and TRBJ1-5; no definite D call. Germline V lookup: CDR1 LNHNV, CDR2 YYDKDF (reference sequence). The CDR3 is made up of 12 amino acids. V lost 3 bases, J lost 4 bases, and 4 bases lay in between.

Only one count was recorded for this clone. V and J are TRBV27 and TRBJ2-7; the match to TRBD1 covers 9 bases. The CDR3 sequence is 15 residues long. The V and J ends lost 1 base and 10 bases, in that order; junction bases with no gene match: 11. CDR1 is MNHEY and CDR2 is SMNVEV in the germline V gene (reference sequence). The CDR3: CASSLFSTGTGTQYF. In DNA form, the CDR3 reads TGTGCCAGCAGTTTATTTTCTACCGGGACAGGGACACAGTACTTC.

The V and J genes are TRBV28 and TRBJ2-7, with D possibly TRBD1 on 6 matching bases. The V and J ends lost 6 bases and 5 bases respectively, with 8 bases between them. The CDR3 extends over 11 amino acids. CDR1 MDHEN and CDR2 SYDVKM come from the germline V gene. The CDR3 bases are TGTGCCAGCAGCAGGGGAAACGAGCAGTACTTC. As protein: CASSRGNEQYF.

This clone has just a few counts. The chain carries TRBV15 and TRBJ1-4; D gene ambiguous. V was clipped by 0 bases and J by 0 bases, with 5 bases between them. Looked up from germline, CDR1 is LNHNV and CDR2 is YYDKDF (reference sequence). This CDR3 is built from 15 residues. The CDR3 coding sequence is TGTGCCACCAGCAGAGAAGGTGCAACTAATGAAAAACTGTTTTTT. This encodes CATSREGATNEKLFF.

CDR3 coding DNA: TGTGCCAGCAGCTGGCCGGCTAACACTGAAGCTTTCTTT. Protein: CASSWPANTEAFF. The chain uses TRBV7-2 and TRBJ1-1; no reliable D call. The CDR3 extends over 13 amino acids. CDR1 SGHTA and CDR2 FQGNSA come from the germline V gene. The V and J ends lost 4 bases and 2 bases respectively, with 8 bases between them.

The CDR3 coding sequence is TGTGCCAGCAGCTTCGGACAGGGGGCCGGATCTGGAAACACCATATATTTT. The encoded protein is CASSFGQGAGSGNTIYF. The V call is TRBV7-8, the J call TRBJ1-3, with 11 positions matching TRBD1. V lost 3 bases and J lost 1; bases outside the gene matches: 5. The CDR3 consists of 17 residues. Per the germline V gene, CDR1 is SGHVS and CDR2 is FQNEAQ.

This clone was recorded once. The chain has TRBV7-2 and TRBJ2-7, with unresolved D. This CDR3 comprises 13 residues. Trimming cost V 5 bases and J 0 bases, with 8 bases left between them. CDR1 and CDR2 from the germline V gene are SGHTA and FQGNSA. The CDR3 sequence is CASSTSSSYEQYF. The CDR3 coding sequence is TGTGCCAGCAGCACCAGTAGCTCCTACGAGCAGTACTTC.

This chain uses TRBV7-3 with TRBJ2-4; 7 bases agree with TRBD1. Trimming cost V 5 bases and J 6 bases; bases outside gene matches: 10. The germline CDR1 and CDR2 sequences are SGHTA and FQGTGA. The CDR3 contains 15 residues. As DNA, the CDR3 is TGTGCCAGCAGCCTAGAAGGGGGCTACAGAAACATTCAGTACTTC. Protein: CASSLEGGYRNIQYF.

The V gene is TRBV30, the J gene TRBJ2-1; possibly TRBD2 for D (7 bases). The CDR3 is made up of 20 amino acids. Trimming cost V 5 bases and J 0 bases, with 29 bases left between them. Germline V gene lookup returns CDR1 GTSNPN and CDR2 SVGIG (reference sequence). The CDR3 region is CAWSGGEGQGKRFSYNEQFF. Here the CDR3 DNA reads TGTGCCTGGTCAGGAGGGGAGGGACAAGGAAAGAGATTCTCCTACAATGAGCAGTTCTTC.

The V gene is TRBV10-1, the J gene TRBJ1-2, with no clear D. V shed 6 bases and J shed 6 bases, with 8 bases lying between them. The CDR3 length is 11 residues. The germline V gene has CDR1 WNHNN and CDR2 SYGVQD (reference sequence). The CDR3 is CASRRENGYTF. CDR3 DNA: TGCGCCAGCAGGAGGGAAAATGGCTACACCTTC.

This rearrangement joins TRBV20-1 to TRBJ2-7; D is ambiguous. In germline, CDR1 is DFQATT, CDR2 SNEGSKA (reference sequence). This CDR3 has 10 residues. Trimming shortened V by 6 bases and J by 3 bases, and 6 bases separated the two germline ends. The CDR3 nucleotides read TGCAGTGCAGGGAACTACGAGCAGTACTTC. Residues: CSAGNYEQYF.

This CDR3 reads CASSLATGFNSPLHF. The CDR3 region has the DNA TGTGCCAGCAGCTTAGCCACAGGGTTTAATTCACCCCTCCACTTT. The chain combines TRBV7-2 with TRBJ1-6; D possibly corresponds to TRBD1 (6 bases). CDR1 and CDR2 from the germline V gene are SGHTA and FQGNSA. Trimming took 0 bases from V and 6 from J, leaving 9 bases between them. This CDR3 has 15 amino acids.

This chain uses TRBV6-1 with TRBJ2-5, with 8 nucleotides matching TRBD2. Germline V CDR1 and CDR2: MNHNS, SASEGT. The CDR3 contains 17 residues. V was clipped by 3 bases and J by 3 bases; unmatched bases: 12. CDR3 nucleotides: TGTGCCAGCAGTGATCCGCCGGGACTAGAATACGAAGAGACCCAGTACTTC. The encoded protein is CASSDPPGLEYEETQYF.

The chain carries TRBV12-5 and TRBJ1-2; the D is unclear. The CDR3 is made up of 13 amino acids. Germline V gene data show CDR1 as LGHNT and CDR2 as FRNRAP. The V gene lost 5 bases and the J gene lost 4 bases, with 11 bases spanning the gap. The CDR3 nucleotides read TGTGCTAGTGGTGGAACAGACGGCTATGGCTACACCTTC. Protein sequence: CASGGTDGYGYTF.

V and J are TRBV7-9 and TRBJ2-7, with 7 bases lining up with TRBD1. This CDR3 is built from 16 residues. Germline CDR1 is SEHNR and CDR2 is FQNEAQ (reference sequence). V lost 1 base to trimming and J lost 0 bases; unmatched junction nucleotides: 6. As DNA, the CDR3 is TGTGCCAGCAGCTTAGACGCCAGGGGGTTCTCCTACGAGCAGTACTTC. Protein sequence: CASSLDARGFSYEQYF.

The chain carries TRBV27 and TRBJ1-1; no clear D. V was pared by 6 bases and J by 3 bases, with 11 bases between. Germline V lookup: CDR1 MNHEY, CDR2 SMNVEV (reference sequence). This CDR3 comprises 13 residues. The CDR3, as DNA: TGTGCCAGCAGCACACGACCTCACACTGAAGCTTTCTTT. Amino acid sequence: CASSTRPHTEAFF.

This clone was detected only a few times. The gene calls are TRBV30 and TRBJ2-3; TRBD1 agrees at 7 bases. Losses at the gene ends were 4 bases for V and 2 bases for J; bases not matched to a gene: 3. This CDR3 is built from 13 residues. Germline assignment: CDR1 GTSNPN and CDR2 SVGIG (reference sequence). This CDR3 is CAWKDRFTDTQYF. CDR3 DNA sequence: TGTGCCTGGAAGGACAGGTTCACAGATACGCAGTATTTT. The whole variable domain, remainder taken from reference TRBV30 and TRBJ2-3, is SQTIHQWPATLVQPVGSPLSLECTVEGTSNPNLYWYRQAAGRGLQLLFYSVGIGQISSEVPQNLSASRPQDRQFILSSKKLLLSDSGFYLCAWKDRFTDTQYFGPGTRLTVL.

CDR3 sequence reads: CASSYAGEGQETQYF. In DNA form, the CDR3 reads TGTGCCAGCAGTTATGCAGGCGAAGGGCAAGAGACCCAGTACTTC. The chain has TRBV6-6 and TRBJ2-5, with D hard to call. Per germline, CDR1 MNHNY and CDR2 SVGAGI (reference sequence). Trimming removed 3 bases at V and 2 bases at J, with 13 bases between. CDR3 length: 15 residues.

The chain joins TRBV5-1 to TRBJ1-1; maybe TRBD1 (5 bases). Trimming took 4 bases from V and 4 from J, leaving 11 bases between them. Germline CDR1 is SGHRS and CDR2 is YFSETQ. This CDR3 has 13 residues. The CDR3 coding sequence is TGCGCCAGCAGCGGGACCTCCCTCACTGAAGCTTTCTTT. Amino acid sequence: CASSGTSLTEAFF.

This clone was detected once. V usage is TRBV5-4 and J usage is TRBJ1-4; D is perhaps TRBD1 (5 bases). The germline V and J ends were trimmed by 4 bases and 1 base, with 17 bases remaining between them. The CDR3 has 17 residues. Germline CDR1 is SGHNT and CDR2 is YYREEE (reference sequence). The CDR3 sequence: CASSHGGVLVTNEKLFF. The DNA of the CDR3 is TGTGCCAGCAGCCACGGGGGGGTATTAGTAACTAATGAAAAACTGTTTTTT.

The rearrangement joins TRBV7-9 to TRBJ1-1; D is possibly TRBD1 (5 bases). This CDR3 is built from 12 residues. Germline CDR1 is SEHNR and CDR2 is FQNEAQ (reference sequence). V lost 2 bases to trimming and J lost 8 bases, with 9 bases between them. Here the CDR3 DNA reads TGTGCCAGCAGCTTACAGGGTCGGGAAGCTTTCTTT. Translated: CASSLQGREAFF.

The chain recombines TRBV27 with TRBJ2-7; D possibly corresponds to TRBD1 (6 bases). The CDR3 runs to 13 residues. V was clipped by 8 bases and J by 2 bases, with 13 bases between them. Germline lookup yields CDR1 MNHEY and CDR2 SMNVEV (reference sequence). The CDR3 sequence is CASGRDTTYEQYF. For the CDR3, the DNA is TGTGCCAGCGGACGGGACACCACCTACGAGCAGTACTTC.

This rearrangement joins TRBV6-5 to TRBJ2-1; 8 positions agree with TRBD1. The CDR3 has 15 residues. Germline loops: CDR1 MNHEY, CDR2 SVGAGI. Trimming cost V 5 bases and J 2 bases; bases outside gene matches: 5. Here the CDR3 reads CASSSDRGAYNEQFF. The CDR3 coding sequence is TGTGCCAGCAGTAGTGACAGGGGAGCCTACAATGAGCAGTTCTTC.

The CDR3 loop is CASSLAGEYSPLHF. As DNA, the CDR3 is TGCGCCAGCAGCTTGGCAGGGGAATATTCACCCCTCCACTTT. The rearrangement uses TRBV5-1 and TRBJ1-6; tentative D call: TRBD1 (6 bases). The germline CDR1 and CDR2 sequences are SGHRS and YFSETQ. V gave up 0 bases and J gave up 8 bases, with 9 bases separating them. This CDR3 is built from 14 residues.

In its sample, this clone was seen once. This chain uses TRBV5-4 with TRBJ2-5; D gene unclear. The ends were cut back, 0 bases at V and 4 bases at J, with 10 bases in the middle. The germline gives CDR1 SGHNT, CDR2 YYREEE (reference sequence). The CDR3 runs 14 residues. CDR3 residues: CASSLGSLPETQYF. The CDR3 coding sequence is TGTGCCAGCAGCTTGGGTTCCCTGCCAGAGACCCAGTACTTC.

The chain links TRBV5-6 to TRBJ2-7; 7 bases agree with TRBD1. Unmatched junction bases numbered 7, after V lost 2 bases and J lost 2 bases. This CDR3 has 15 residues. The germline gives CDR1 SGHDT, CDR2 YYEEEE. The chain's CDR3 is CASSLSGTAAYEQYF. Here the CDR3 DNA reads TGTGCCAGCAGCTTATCCGGGACAGCCGCCTACGAGCAGTACTTC.

The J gene is TRBJ1-5, the V gene TRBV19, with 8 nucleotides matching TRBD1. This CDR3 has 16 residues. Germline trimming cut 10 bases from V and 7 bases from J; bases unmatched to any gene: 18. Germline-derived CDR1 and CDR2 are LNHDA and SQIVND (reference sequence). The CDR3 DNA follows: TGTGCCACCACAAATCAGGGGGCCGACGGAAGGCAGCCCCAGCATTTT. Protein sequence: CATTNQGADGRQPQHF.

The chain recombines TRBV30 with TRBJ1-5; D gene ambiguous. V lost 0 bases and J lost 4, with 10 bases in between. The germline CDR1 and CDR2 sequences are GTSNPN and SVGIG (reference sequence). The CDR3 is 14 residues long. DNA of the CDR3: TGTGCCTGGAGTGTACTGGCAGTAAATCAGCCCCAGCATTTT. Amino acids: CAWSVLAVNQPQHF.